The 10 T cell receptor beta chains presented below share a single source sample, sequenced in a study of response to subunit inactivated influenza vaccine. In TCRdb, the RT-PCR reads were re-called with MiXCR into one record per CDR3 protein. Among 700,000 to 900,000 distinct CDR3 sequences listed, over 20% were seen once. Sequences were derived from PBMCs from blood, sampled roughly 5 days after vaccination. All receptors come from a man aged 50 to 59 who received an inactivated influenza vaccine.

This clonotype was counted a few times. J is TRBJ2-2 and V is TRBV29-1; the D gene is possibly TRBD2 (5 bases). The V gene lost 4 bases and the J gene lost 0 bases, with 9 bases spanning the gap. Germline assignment: CDR1 SQVTM and CDR2 ANQGSEA. The CDR3 spans 14 residues. CDR3 DNA sequence: TGCAGCGTTGCCAGCGGTCCGAACACCGGGGAGCTGTTTTTT. This sequence encodes CSVASGPNTGELFF.

This clonotype has at least ten counts. This sequence joins TRBV7-9 and TRBJ1-2; 7 nucleotides agree with TRBD1. The V and J ends lost 2 bases and 5 bases, in that order; junction bases with no gene match: 8. CDR1 and CDR2 (germline): SEHNR, FQNEAQ (reference sequence). The CDR3 is 15 residues long. CDR3: CASSLTGTAGYGYTF. CDR3 nucleotide sequence: TGTGCCAGCAGCTTAACCGGGACAGCGGGATATGGCTACACCTTC. Together with reference TRBV7-9 and TRBJ1-2, the CDR3 gives the full variable domain: DTGVSQNPRHKITKRGQNVTFRCDPISEHNRLYWYRQTLGQGPEFLTYFQNEAQLEKSRLLSDRFSAERPKGSFSTLEIQRTEQGDSAMYLCASSLTGTAGYGYTFGSGTRLTVV.

This clonotype was seen more than once but under ten times. V and J are TRBV20-1 and TRBJ2-5, with TRBD2 matching over 9 bases. The CDR3 is 18 residues long. J lost 2 bases, V lost 6 bases, and 19 bases had no gene match. From germline, CDR1 is DFQATT and CDR2 SNEGSKA (reference sequence). This chain's CDR3 is CSARALLAGRSLQETQYF. CDR3 nucleotides: TGCAGTGCCCGAGCTCTGCTAGCGGGGCGATCGTTACAAGAGACCCAGTACTTC.

The chain uses TRBV4-2 and TRBJ2-1; a weak D match, TRBD2 (6 bases). Deletions cut 0 bases from V and 1 base from J, with 10 bases between. This CDR3 comprises 16 residues. Germline V gives CDR1 LGHNA, CDR2 YNFKEQ. The CDR3 DNA sequence: TGTGCCAGCAGCCAAGAGAACGGGGGTTCCTACAATGAGCAGTTCTTC. Its translation: CASSQENGGSYNEQFF.

This chain uses TRBV18 with TRBJ2-3, with D hard to call. V lost 1 base, J lost 3 bases, and 5 bases lay in between. Germline-derived CDR1 and CDR2 are KGHSH and LQKENI. This CDR3 is 13 amino acids long. The CDR3 reads CASSPQQTDTQYF. The CDR3 nucleotides are TGTGCCAGCTCACCACAACAGACAGATACGCAGTATTTT.

In DNA form, the CDR3 reads TGTGCCAGCAGCCAGGGGCTTTTGGGGTCACCCCTCCACTTT. As protein: CASSQGLLGSPLHF. The chain recombines TRBV12-3 or TRBV12-4 with TRBJ1-6; perhaps TRBD1 as D (6 bases). This CDR3 region has 14 residues. Trimming took 6 bases from V and 10 from J, leaving 16 bases between them.

This clonotype has a handful of counts. The chain recombines TRBV9 with TRBJ1-2, with 8 bases matching TRBD1. The CDR3 is made up of 15 amino acids. Germline V gene lookup returns CDR1 SGDLS and CDR2 YYNGEE. The ends lost 4 bases at V and 2 bases at J; junction bases unmatched: 7. The CDR3 nucleotides are TGTGCCAGCAGCCCTCGACAGGGGATCAACTATGGCTACACCTTC. The encoded protein is CASSPRQGINYGYTF.

This clonotype has a handful of counts. The CDR3 here is CASNKGTVSSPLHF. The CDR3 nucleotides read TGTGCCAGCAACAAGGGGACAGTCAGTTCACCCCTCCACTTT. The chain recombines TRBV6-2 or TRBV6-3 with TRBJ1-6, with 7 nucleotides matching TRBD1. Germline V lookup: CDR1 MNHEY, CDR2 SVGEGT. This CDR3 is 14 amino acids long. The V and J ends lost 7 bases and 9 bases, in that order; junction bases with no gene match: 9.

The V call is TRBV6-2 or TRBV6-3, the J call TRBJ2-7; 11 nucleotides agree with TRBD2. Germline CDR1 MNHEY, CDR2 SVGEGT. V gave up 6 bases and J gave up 5 bases; unmatched junction bases: 12. The CDR3 contains 16 residues. The chain's CDR3 is CASRSFSGGAFDEQYF. The CDR3 DNA reads as TGTGCCAGCAGGTCCTTTAGCGGGGGGGCCTTCGACGAGCAGTACTTC.

Many counts were recorded for this clonotype. The V and J genes are TRBV5-1 and TRBJ1-6; D gene uncertain. Germline loops: CDR1 SGHRS, CDR2 YFSETQ. This CDR3 is 16 amino acids long. V shed 4 bases and J shed 3 bases, with 14 bases lying between them. CDR3 DNA: TGCGCCAGCAGCCCACGGACGGGTGTCTATAATTCACCCCTCCACTTT. Translation: CASSPRTGVYNSPLHF.